This entry lists 23 T cell receptor beta chains sequenced from one sample in a study of CD8+CD57+ T cells in acquired aplastic anemia. Genomic DNA was employed as the template in profiling TCR beta VDJ and CDR3. TCRdb re-called the reads with MiXCR, one entry per CDR3 protein. The table records about 400,000 distinct CDR3 sequences, around 68% of them present only once. Sequenced material: sorted CD4+, CD8+, or CD8+CD57+ T cells (not recorded which) from PBMCs. Every receptor here comes from a human donor in good health, serving as a control.

This chain uses TRBV7-2 with TRBJ2-1, with a possible D match to TRBD1 (5 bases). The CDR3 extends over 12 amino acids. Germline values: CDR1 SGHTA, CDR2 FQGNSA. The ends were cut back, 4 bases at V and 7 bases at J, with 8 bases in the middle. The chain's CDR3 is CASSWAGNEQFF. The DNA for the CDR3 is TGTGCCAGCAGCTGGGCAGGGAATGAGCAGTTCTTC.

Worth noting for this clonotype: With a much larger clone just one base away, this may be a read error. V usage is TRBV9 and J usage is TRBJ1-3, with 7 bases lining up with TRBD1. The CDR3 contains 15 residues. Germline V gene data show CDR1 as SGDLS and CDR2 as YYNGEE. The CDR3 reads CASSVSTGPGNTICF. CDR3 nucleotides: TGTGCCAGCAGCGTATCGACAGGGCCCGGAAACACCATATGTTTT.

This clonotype was seen repeatedly, ten times or more. This rearrangement joins TRBV19 to TRBJ1-5; unclear D gene. The CDR3 is 15 residues long. The V gene lost 3 bases and the J gene lost 0 bases, with 9 bases spanning the gap. Germline V gene lookup returns CDR1 LNHDA and CDR2 SQIVND (reference sequence). CDR3 coding DNA: TGTGCCAGTAGTATTGGTCGAAGTAGCAATCAGCCCCAGCATTTT. It specifies CASSIGRSSNQPQHF.

This clonotype showed up just a few times. The chain uses TRBV30 and TRBJ1-2; possible D gene TRBD1, 5 bases. The CDR3 is made up of 13 amino acids. CDR1 GTSNPN and CDR2 SVGIG come from the germline V gene (reference sequence). Trimming shortened V by 5 bases and J by 3 bases, and 13 bases separated the two germline ends. Written as DNA, the CDR3 is TGTGCCTGGGACGAAGACAGAGACTATGGCTACACCTTC. This codes for CAWDEDRDYGYTF.

As concerns this clonotype: A much larger clone lies one base from this, so it may be a read error. The chain combines TRBV30 with TRBJ1-1; TRBD1 matches 8 bases. The CDR3 totals 13 residues. From germline, CDR1 is GTSNPN and CDR2 SVGIG (reference sequence). For the CDR3, the DNA is TGTGCCTGGAGTGTACGACAGGGGACTGGAGCTTTCTTT. This translates into CAWSVRQGTGAFF.

The table lists this clonotype with a count of one. J is TRBJ2-1 and V is TRBV5-4, with TRBD2 as a possible D gene (5 bases). Germline lookup yields CDR1 SGHNT and CDR2 YYREEE (reference sequence). Trimming took 1 base from V and 15 from J, leaving 17 bases between them. CDR3 length: 13 residues. The CDR3 nucleotides read TGTGCCAGCAGCTTGATCCGGGGTTCCCCGCCGTTCTTC. It codes for CASSLIRGSPPFF.

This clonotype was detected ten times or more. The gene calls are TRBV12-3 or TRBV12-4 and TRBJ1-1; no definite D call. With 0 bases removed from V and 0 bases from J, the gap between germline ends came to 14 bases. This CDR3 has 17 amino acids. The CDR3 nucleotides read TGTGCCAGCAGTTTAGCTATTTTCCAGGAGTTGAACACTGAAGCTTTCTTT. It encodes CASSLAIFQELNTEAFF.

The chain has TRBV20-1 and TRBJ2-1; D might be TRBD2 (6 bases). The CDR3 totals 12 residues. Germline CDR1 is DFQATT and CDR2 is SNEGSKA (reference sequence). V was clipped by 5 bases and J by 4 bases, with 9 bases between them. CDR3 DNA: TGCAGTGCTCCCCGGGGGTACAATGAGCAGTTCTTC. It specifies CSAPRGYNEQFF.

V and J are TRBV15 and TRBJ2-7; D might be TRBD1 or TRBD2, each matching 5 bases. The CDR3 is made up of 14 amino acids. Trimming cost V 3 bases and J 9 bases, with 18 bases left between them. Germline lookup yields CDR1 LNHNV and CDR2 YYDKDF (reference sequence). The CDR3 DNA follows: TGTGCCACCAGCAGTAATCTGGGACGGACGACGCAGTACTTC. It codes for CATSSNLGRTTQYF. Complete variable domain (other parts from reference TRBV15 and TRBJ2-7): DAMVIQNPRYQVTQFGKPVTLSCSQTLNHNVMYWYQQKSSQAPKLLFHYYDKDFNNEADTPDNFQSRRPNTSFCFLDIRSPGLGDTAMYLCATSSNLGRTTQYFGPGTRLTVT.

This clonotype was seen ten or more times. The V and J genes are TRBV5-1 and TRBJ1-2; possibly TRBD1 for D (6 bases). V gave up 4 bases and J gave up 7 bases, with 17 bases separating them. The CDR3 extends over 14 amino acids. Per the germline V gene, CDR1 is SGHRS and CDR2 is YFSETQ. CDR3 in amino acids: CASSEGGAESGYTF. The CDR3 bases are TGCGCCAGCAGCGAGGGGGGAGCGGAAAGTGGCTACACCTTC.

The genes are TRBV5-4 and TRBJ2-7; D tentatively fits TRBD1 or TRBD2 (5 bases each). The germline gives CDR1 SGHNT, CDR2 YYREEE (reference sequence). CDR3 length: 13 residues. Trimming shortened V by 8 bases and J by 3 bases, and 15 bases separated the two germline ends. CDR3: CARRRGSCYEQYF. CDR3 nucleotide sequence: TGTGCCAGGAGACGGGGCAGCTGCTACGAGCAGTACTTC.

The chain has TRBV9 and TRBJ1-2; 9 bases line up with TRBD1. CDR1 and CDR2 from the germline V gene are SGDLS and YYNGEE. The CDR3 runs 15 residues. Losses at the gene ends were 4 bases for V and 5 bases for J; bases not matched to a gene: 9. The CDR3 is CASSLSHRGLYGYTF. The CDR3 DNA reads TGTGCCAGCAGCTTATCGCACAGGGGGCTGTATGGCTACACCTTC.

The chain is built from TRBV10-3 and TRBJ1-2; D not certain. Germline-derived CDR1 and CDR2 are ENHRY and SYGVKD. V gave up 2 bases and J gave up 1 base, with 11 bases separating them. The CDR3 spans 15 residues. The CDR3: CAISEPERNNYGYTF. CDR3 nucleotide sequence: TGTGCCATCAGTGAGCCCGAAAGGAATAACTATGGCTACACCTTC.

The chain links TRBV5-8 to TRBJ2-2, with D possibly matching TRBD1 (5 bases). From germline, CDR1 is SGHTS and CDR2 YDEGEE. The CDR3 totals 15 residues. The V end lost 4 bases, the J end lost 4 bases, and 14 bases lay between the germline ends. CDR3 bases: TGTGCCAGCAGCCACCACGACAGTATCACCGGGGAGCTGTTTTTT. Protein product: CASSHHDSITGELFF.

This clonotype was seen many times. The genes are TRBV5-4 and TRBJ2-3, with 10 positions matching TRBD2. The V and J ends lost 0 bases and 0 bases, in that order; junction bases with no gene match: 4. This CDR3 comprises 17 residues. From germline, CDR1 is SGHNT and CDR2 YYREEE (reference sequence). CDR3 nucleotides: TGTGCCAGCAGCTTGGGGATAGCGGGGGGTAGCACAGATACGCAGTATTTT. It specifies CASSLGIAGGSTDTQYF. The entire variable domain, with the rest obtained from reference TRBV5-4 and TRBJ2-3, is as follows: ETGVTQSPTHLIKTRGQQVTLRCSSQSGHNTVSWYQQALGQGPQFIFQYYREEENGRGNFPPRFSGLQFPNYSSELNVNALELDDSALYLCASSLGIAGGSTDTQYFGPGTRLTVL.

The chain combines TRBV18 with TRBJ2-2, with D unclear. The CDR3 contains 15 residues. V was pared by 4 bases and J by 0 bases, with 9 bases between. The V gene's germline CDR1 is KGHSH and CDR2 LQKENI. DNA for the CDR3: TGTGCCAGCTCACTCTCAGTCGCGAACACCGGGGAGCTGTTTTTT. Its protein is CASSLSVANTGELFF.

The chain employs TRBV7-2 and TRBJ2-3, with 9 bases identical to TRBD1. The length of the CDR3 is 16 residues. V lost 5 bases and J lost 5; bases outside the gene matches: 11. Germline CDR1 SGHTA, CDR2 FQGNSA. The CDR3 DNA is TGTGCCAGCAGCCAGCTACTGGGACAGGGAGTAGATACGCAGTATTTT. It translates to CASSQLLGQGVDTQYF. Combining the CDR3 with reference TRBV7-2 and TRBJ2-3 gives the whole variable domain GAGVSQSPSNKVTEKGKDVELRCDPISGHTALYWYRQSLGQGLEFLIYFQGNSAPDKSGLPSDRFSAERTGGSVSTLTIQRTQQEDSAVYLCASSQLLGQGVDTQYFGPGTRLTVL.

The table lists this clonotype with many counts. This rearrangement joins TRBV4-3 to TRBJ2-3; D remains ambiguous. Per the germline V gene, CDR1 is LGHNA and CDR2 is YSLEER. The CDR3 has 15 residues. Trimming removed 1 base from V and 1 base from J, with 9 bases in between. CDR3 bases: TGCGCCAGCAGCCAAGGTGGGGTTGGCACAGATACGCAGTATTTT. This sequence encodes CASSQGGVGTDTQYF.

To note about this clonotype: The junction and the germline gene differ at one end; a read error may be behind it. The chain combines TRBV10-3 with TRBJ2-2; possibly TRBD2 for D (6 bases). The CDR3 runs to 14 residues. Germline CDR1 reads ENHRY; CDR2 reads SYGVKD. DNA of the CDR3: TGTGCCATCAGTGAGGTCCCCAGAGGCGGGGAGCTGTATTTT. This codes for CAISEVPRGGELYF.

The chain has TRBV20-1 and TRBJ1-4, with 7 bases that match TRBD1. CDR1 and CDR2 from the germline V gene are DFQATT and SNEGSKA (reference sequence). V shed 3 bases and J 4 bases; nucleotides not matched to a gene: 5. The CDR3 is 14 residues long. The CDR3 loop reads CSASPTGDNEKLFF. The CDR3, as DNA: TGCAGTGCTAGTCCTACAGGGGATAATGAAAAACTGTTTTTT.

This clonotype was picked up one time. No conserved phenylalanine or tryptophan is present at the end of the CDR3, so a read error is the likely explanation. The limits of the CDR3 on the DNA are not certain, so only TCRdb's listed CDR3 is given. V usage is TRBV2 and J usage is TRBJ2-2; the D call in the table, TRBD2, was not verified against the DNA. The CDR3 length equals 15 residues, ends included. Looked up from germline, CDR1 is SNHLY and CDR2 is FYNNEI. The CDR3 region is CASRTGTITEAVFGQ.

The chain couples TRBV2 to TRBJ2-1; 8 bases line up with TRBD1. V was clipped by 6 bases and J by 5 bases; unmatched bases: 0. The CDR3 covers 12 residues. Germline CDR1 SNHLY, CDR2 FYNNEI. The CDR3 spells CASRTGDNEQFF. CDR3 nucleotides: TGTGCCAGCAGGACAGGGGACAATGAGCAGTTCTTC.

A remark on this clonotype: Since the CDR3 does not end with the conserved phenylalanine or tryptophan, this likely comes from a read error. This chain connects TRBV2 to TRBJ2-7, with D possibly TRBD2 on 6 matching bases. Germline V gene data show CDR1 as SNHLY and CDR2 as FYNNEI. CDR3 length: 13 amino acids. V gave up 6 bases and J gave up 8 bases, with 17 bases separating them. The CDR3 region is CASSPGGNIQQYG. CDR3 nucleotides: TGTGCCAGCAGCCCGGGCGGGAACATCCAGCAGTACGGC.